These T cell receptor beta chains were read from a single sample in a study of T cell responses to AZD1222 COVID-19 vaccine. Clones were sequenced by immunoSEQ multiplex PCR, and TCRdb holds only the in-frame ones, with some missing. The sample has 130,000 to 150,000 clones; roughly 87% are singletons. The sequencing here drew on peripheral blood, taken 28 days after the second dose of the MenACWY control vaccine. Receptors were obtained from an adult who received the MenACWY meningococcal vaccine as a control. CDR3s include the opening cysteine and the closing phenylalanine or tryptophan. A D gene is named only where the DNA matches it firmly. Size values are once, few and many counts, or a class for expanded clones, and some rows have none.

J | V | length | size | D | DNA | CDR3
TRBJ1-1 | TRBV18 | 14 | NA | NA | TGTGCCAGCTCACCCGTAAGTCGGGGAACTGAAGCTTTCTTT | CASSPVSRGTEAFF
TRBJ1-2 | TRBV12-3/TRBV12-4 | 12 | NA | NA | TGTGCCAGCAGTTTAAGGCAGGACTACCACACCTTC | CASSLRQDYHTF
TRBJ2-7 | TRBV25-1 | 13 | NA | NA | TGTGCCAGCAGCGCCGAGTGGGCCTACGAGCAGTACTTC | CASSAEWAYEQYF
TRBJ2-7 | TRBV7-9 | 15 | few | TRBD2 | TGTGCCAGCAGCTTAGCCGGGACTAGCGGTTCCGAGCAGTACTTC | CASSLAGTSGSEQYF
TRBJ2-1 | TRBV6-2/TRBV6-3 | 15 | NA | NA | TGTGCCAGCAGTTATCTGCCGGGGGCGCGGGTCAAGGAGTTCTTC | CASSYLPGARVKEFF
TRBJ1-5 | TRBV28 | 14 | NA | NA | TGTGCCAGCAGTACCCGGGACCCTTGGGAGCCCCAGCATTTT | CASSTRDPWEPQHF
TRBJ1-1 | TRBV5-1 | 11 | NA | NA | TGCGCCAGCAGCGCCCCGGGGGAAGCTTTCTTT | CASSAPGEAFF
TRBJ1-2 | TRBV5-1 | 15 | NA | NA | TGCGCCAGCAGCTTGGGTGGGCGGTCTAACTATGGCTACACCTTC | CASSLGGRSNYGYTF
TRBJ2-6 | TRBV19 | 15 | few | NA | TGTGCCAGTAGTATCCGACCGGCGTCTGCCAACGTCCTGACTTTC | CASSIRPASANVLTF
TRBJ2-2 | TRBV18 | 15 | NA | TRBD2 | TGTGCCAGCTCAGGAGATAGCGGGATCACCGGGGAGCTGTTTTTT | CASSGDSGITGELFF
TRBJ1-2 | TRBV7-2 | 12 | NA | NA | TGTGCCAGCAGCCTAATATCCTATGGCTACACCTTC | CASSLISYGYTF
TRBJ1-6 | TRBV7-6 | 14 | NA | NA | TGTGCCAGCAGTCTAACTAGGGGATCCTCACCCCTCCACTTT | CASSLTRGSSPLHF
TRBJ1-2 | TRBV18 | 13 | NA | TRBD1 | TGTGCCAGCTCACGCGGGACAGGGGAAGGCTACACCTTC | CASSRGTGEGYTF
TRBJ2-7 | TRBV5-4 | 13 | once | TRBD1 | TGTGCCAGCAGCTCCCGACAGGGTTACGAGCAGTACTTC | CASSSRQGYEQYF
TRBJ1-5 | TRBV28 | 13 | NA | NA | TGTGCCAGCACCCTGGGGCCGAATCAGCCCCAGCATTTT | CASTLGPNQPQHF